This T cell receptor beta chain is from a study of cytomegalovirus exposure and HLA in healthy donors. General study points: TCR beta sequences reportedly predicted most subjects' HLA-A and HLA-B alleles accurately. In a later analysis, HLA-C alleles had the fewest associated TCRs, DRB1 alleles the most.

It was with 60 Vbeta and 13 Jbeta primers that the PCR ran. The assay was immunoSEQ multiplex PCR, and TCRdb's table has in-frame clones only and misses some. The sample lists under 250,000 clones, 65% to 90% seen once, with 2% to 2.5% in the top ten. Of note for this clone: The antigen remains undetermined. The junction does not match germline at one end; this may be a read error.

This TCR was sampled from a woman aged 45 to 65 in good health and CMV-seronegative. Sequencing input: PBMCs.

The CDR3 is CASSVTGTTNTGELFF. CDR3 coding DNA: TGTGCCAGCAGCGTAACCGGGACAACGAACACCGGGGAGCTGTTTTTT. The chain is built from TRBV7-3 and TRBJ2-2; a possible D gene is TRBD1 (6 bases). The germline gives CDR1 SGHTA, CDR2 FQGTGA. CDR3 length: 16 residues.